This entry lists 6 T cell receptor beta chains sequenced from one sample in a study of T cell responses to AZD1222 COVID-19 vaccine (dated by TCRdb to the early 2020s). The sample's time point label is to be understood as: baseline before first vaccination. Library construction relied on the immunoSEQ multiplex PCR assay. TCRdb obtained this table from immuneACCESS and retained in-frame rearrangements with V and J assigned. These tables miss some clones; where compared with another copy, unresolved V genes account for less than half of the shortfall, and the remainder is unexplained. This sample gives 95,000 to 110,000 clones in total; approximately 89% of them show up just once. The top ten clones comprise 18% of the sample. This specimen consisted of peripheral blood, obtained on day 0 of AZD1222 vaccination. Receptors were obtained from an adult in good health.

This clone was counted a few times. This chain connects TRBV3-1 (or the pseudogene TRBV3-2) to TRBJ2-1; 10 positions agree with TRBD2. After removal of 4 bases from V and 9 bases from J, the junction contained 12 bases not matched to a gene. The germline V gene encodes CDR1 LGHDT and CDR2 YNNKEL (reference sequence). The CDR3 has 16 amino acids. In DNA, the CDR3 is TGTGCCAGCAGCCTTCATAGCGGGGGGTTAGTTGGTGAGCAGTTCTTC. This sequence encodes CASSLHSGGLVGEQFF.

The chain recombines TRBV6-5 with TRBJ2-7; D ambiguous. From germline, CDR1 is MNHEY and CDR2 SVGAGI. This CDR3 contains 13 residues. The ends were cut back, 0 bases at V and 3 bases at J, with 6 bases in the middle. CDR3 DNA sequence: TGTGCCAGCAGTTACTCGGAACTCTACGAGCAGTACTTC. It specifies CASSYSELYEQYF.

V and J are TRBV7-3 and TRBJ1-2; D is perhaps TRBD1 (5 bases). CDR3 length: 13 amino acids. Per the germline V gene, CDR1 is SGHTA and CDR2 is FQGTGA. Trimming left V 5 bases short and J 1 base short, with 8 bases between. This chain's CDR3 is CASSGDSNYGYTF. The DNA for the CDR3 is TGTGCCAGCAGCGGCGACAGTAACTATGGCTACACCTTC.

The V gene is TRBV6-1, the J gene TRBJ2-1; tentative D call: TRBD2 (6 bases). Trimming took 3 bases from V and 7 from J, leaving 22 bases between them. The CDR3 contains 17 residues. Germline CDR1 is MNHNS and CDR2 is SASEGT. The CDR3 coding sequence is TGTGCCAGCAGTGACGGTCGGAACGGGGGTCGGTGGAATGAGCAGTTCTTC. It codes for CASSDGRNGGRWNEQFF.

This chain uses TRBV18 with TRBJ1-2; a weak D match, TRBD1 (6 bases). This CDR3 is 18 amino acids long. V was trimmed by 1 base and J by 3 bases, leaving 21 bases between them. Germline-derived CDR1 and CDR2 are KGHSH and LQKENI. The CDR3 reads CASSPQSASGAWDYGYTF. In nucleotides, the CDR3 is TGTGCCAGCTCACCACAGTCGGCTTCGGGGGCCTGGGACTATGGCTACACCTTC.

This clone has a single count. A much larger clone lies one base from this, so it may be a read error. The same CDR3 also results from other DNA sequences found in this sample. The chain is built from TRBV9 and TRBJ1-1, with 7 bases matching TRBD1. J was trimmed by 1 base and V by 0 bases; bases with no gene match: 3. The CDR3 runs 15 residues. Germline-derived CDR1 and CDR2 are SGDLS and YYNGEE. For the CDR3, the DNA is TGTGCCAGCAGCGTAGGTACAGGGGCGAACACTGAAGCTTTCTTT. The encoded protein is CASSVGTGANTEAFF.